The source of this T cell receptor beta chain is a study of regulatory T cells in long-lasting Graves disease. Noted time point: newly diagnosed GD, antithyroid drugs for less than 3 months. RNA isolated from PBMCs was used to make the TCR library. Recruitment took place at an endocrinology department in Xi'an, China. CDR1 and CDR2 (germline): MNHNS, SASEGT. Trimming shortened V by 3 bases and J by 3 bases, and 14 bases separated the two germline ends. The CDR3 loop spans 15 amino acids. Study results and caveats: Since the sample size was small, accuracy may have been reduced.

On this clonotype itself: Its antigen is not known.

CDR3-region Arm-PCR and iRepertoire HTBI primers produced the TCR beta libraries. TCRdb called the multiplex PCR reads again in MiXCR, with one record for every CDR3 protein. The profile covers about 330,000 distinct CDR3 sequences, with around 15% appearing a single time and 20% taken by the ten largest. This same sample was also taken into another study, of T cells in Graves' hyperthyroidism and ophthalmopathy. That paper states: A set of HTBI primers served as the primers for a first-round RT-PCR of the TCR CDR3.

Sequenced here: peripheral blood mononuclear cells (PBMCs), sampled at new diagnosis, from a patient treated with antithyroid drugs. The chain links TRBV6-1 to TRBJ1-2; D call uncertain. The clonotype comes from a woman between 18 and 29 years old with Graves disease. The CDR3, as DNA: TGTGCCAGCAGTGATGGTTTTCCGACCCACTATGGCTACACCTTC. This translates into CASSDGFPTHYGYTF.